One sample yielded the 22 T cell receptor beta chains listed below, sequenced in a study of beta chain features in type 1 diabetes (dated 2018 in TCRdb). Libraries were made using the immunoSEQ multiplex PCR assay. The entire isolated RNA was reverse transcribed using the High Capacity cDNA Reverse Transcription Kit, and thus expressed TCRB transcripts were sequenced. TCRdb retrieved this table from immuneACCESS and kept in-frame rearrangements only. Not all clones are present; in checked studies, unresolved V genes account for under half, and no reason is known for the remainder. Recorded for this sample are 150,000 to 190,000 clones; roughly 11% of them occurred a single time. Together, the top ten hold about 2% of the sample. The material sequenced was central memory CD4+ T cells from blood. Every receptor here comes from a man aged 18 to 29 in good health.

This clone turned up a few times. The chain couples TRBV6-6 to TRBJ2-7; 7 bases are a match to TRBD1. V trimming: 7 bases; J trimming: 2 bases; junction bases outside the gene matches: 8. The V gene's germline CDR1 is MNHNY and CDR2 SVGAGI (reference sequence). The CDR3 length is 14 residues. The CDR3 spells CASNDREGTYEQYF. In nucleotides, the CDR3 is TGTGCCAGCAATGACAGGGAAGGAACCTACGAGCAGTACTTC.

The J gene is TRBJ2-6, the V gene TRBV7-9, with D unclear. This CDR3 is built from 16 residues. V was shortened by 2 bases and J by 1 base, with 9 bases between the two germline ends. Germline V gene sequence: CDR1 SEHNR, CDR2 FQNEAQ (reference sequence). The CDR3 DNA reads as TGTGCCAGCAGCTTAACCTCCCAATCTGGGGCCAACGTCCTGACTTTC. This sequence encodes CASSLTSQSGANVLTF.

This clone came up a few times. V gene TRBV10-2 combines with J gene TRBJ2-7; D perhaps matches TRBD1 (5 bases). CDR3 length: 15 amino acids. Germline CDR1 reads WSHSY; CDR2 reads SAAADI. V lost 2 bases, J lost 5 bases, and 16 bases lay in between. This CDR3 is CASSEMAGNRDEQYF. The CDR3 coding sequence is TGCGCCAGCAGTGAGATGGCAGGGAATAGGGACGAGCAGTACTTC.

This clone has a handful of counts. A much larger clone lies a single base off, so this may be a read error. The sample has other DNA sequences that encode this CDR3 too. The V gene is TRBV4-1, the J gene TRBJ1-6; 7 bases align to TRBD1. Unmatched junction bases numbered 9, after V lost 0 bases and J lost 10 bases. The CDR3 consists of 16 residues. Germline lookup yields CDR1 MGHRA and CDR2 YSYEKL. The CDR3 loop reads CASSQEATGFNSPLHF. The CDR3 DNA sequence: TGCGCCAGCAGCCAAGAGGCGACAGGGTTTAACTCACCCCTCCACTTT.

The V call is TRBV5-5, the J call TRBJ2-4, with TRBD2 identical over 7 bases. Germline CDR1 SGHKS, CDR2 YYEKEE (reference sequence). The trim removed 4 bases at V and 6 bases at J, leaving 4 bases unmatched. The CDR3 runs 13 residues. The CDR3 loop reads CASSLSGTNIQYF. The CDR3 DNA reads TGTGCCAGCAGCCTGAGCGGGACAAACATTCAGTACTTC.

Only a few counts were recorded for this clone. The CDR3 is CASSVKDSASGNTIYF. The CDR3 DNA is TGTGCCAGCAGCGTAAAGGACAGCGCCTCTGGAAACACCATATATTTT. The chain recombines TRBV9 with TRBJ1-3; a possible D gene is TRBD1 (6 bases). V was clipped by 1 base and J by 0 bases, with 11 bases between them. The CDR3 sequence is 16 residues long. Germline V gene data show CDR1 as SGDLS and CDR2 as YYNGEE.

This CDR3 reads CASSPPGLAGSYEQFF. The CDR3 DNA is TGTGCCAGCAGCCCCCCGGGTCTAGCGGGGTCCTATGAGCAGTTCTTC. This sequence joins TRBV9 and TRBJ2-1; TRBD2 matches 9 bases. V lost 4 bases to trimming and J lost 8 bases; unmatched junction nucleotides: 13. This CDR3 is 16 amino acids long. The germline V gene has CDR1 SGDLS and CDR2 YYNGEE.

This clone has more than one count but fewer than ten. CDR3 region: CASRAPTIQETQYF. The DNA for the CDR3 is TGTGCCAGCAGGGCACCCACCATCCAAGAGACCCAGTACTTC. This chain links TRBV6-1 with TRBJ2-5, with D unclear. Germline loops: CDR1 MNHNS, CDR2 SASEGT. V lost 6 bases, J lost 1 base, and 12 bases lay in between. CDR3 size: 14 residues.

The V call is TRBV9, the J call TRBJ1-2, with a possible D match to TRBD1 (6 bases). The CDR3 extends over 14 amino acids. V gave up 4 bases and J gave up 8 bases, with 18 bases separating them. Germline loops: CDR1 SGDLS, CDR2 YYNGEE. In nucleotides, the CDR3 is TGTGCCAGCAGCACACCCGACAGGCCCTGGGGCTACACCTTC. Translating it yields CASSTPDRPWGYTF.

As to this clone: A junction end diverges from the germline sequence, so it may reflect a read error. The rearrangement links TRBV6-5 to TRBJ2-7; TRBD1 matches at 8 bases. The V gene's germline CDR1 is MNHEY and CDR2 SVGAGI. The length of the CDR3 is 11 residues. The CDR3 is CASSPGGVWHF. The CDR3 region has the DNA TGTGCCAGCAGTCCAGGGGGCGTCTGGCACTTC.

This clone was observed a handful of times. V usage is TRBV7-2 and J usage is TRBJ2-7, with D possibly called TRBD1 or TRBD2 (5 bases each). Per germline, CDR1 SGHTA and CDR2 FQGNSA. This CDR3 has 12 amino acids. The V end lost 5 bases, the J end lost 6 bases, and 11 bases lay between the germline ends. Here the CDR3 reads CASSRSGSEQYF. CDR3 coding DNA: TGTGCCAGCAGCCGATCAGGGAGCGAGCAGTACTTC.

The chain employs TRBV19 and TRBJ1-2, with 9 positions matching TRBD1. Trimming at V came to 3 bases and at J to 3 bases, leaving 8 bases not matched to a gene. This CDR3 spans 16 amino acids. Per the germline V gene, CDR1 is LNHDA and CDR2 is SQIVND (reference sequence). CDR3 sequence (DNA): TGTGCCAGTAGTATCCTGACAGGGGGGTCATACTATGGCTACACCTTC. Its protein is CASSILTGGSYYGYTF.

This clone was seen repeatedly, ten times or more. This chain uses TRBV29-1 with TRBJ2-7; unclear D gene. V was trimmed by 4 bases and J by 1 base, leaving 5 bases between them. Germline-derived CDR1 and CDR2 are SQVTM and ANQGSEA. The CDR3 totals 11 residues. CDR3 sequence (DNA): TGCAGCGTTGTCAGGTCCTACGAGCAGTACTTC. Protein: CSVVRSYEQYF.

This clone was seen a handful of times. The CDR3 spells CASSLYRAGQFF. As DNA, the CDR3 is TGTGCCAGCAGCTTGTATAGAGCAGGGCAGTTCTTC. The chain recombines TRBV5-6 with TRBJ2-1, with D unresolved. The CDR3 extends over 12 amino acids. CDR1 is SGHDT and CDR2 is YYEEEE in the germline V gene. The V end was cut by 1 base, the J end by 12 bases, with 11 bases between.

This clone was recorded a few times. This rearrangement joins TRBV30 to TRBJ2-7; D might be TRBD2 (6 bases). The V end lost 2 bases, the J end lost 9 bases, and 11 bases lay between the germline ends. CDR3 length: 11 residues. Germline V gene data show CDR1 as GTSNPN and CDR2 as SVGIG (reference sequence). CDR3: CAWSRGGGQYF. DNA of the CDR3: TGTGCCTGGAGTAGGGGAGGTGGGCAGTACTTC.

This chain uses TRBV7-2 with TRBJ2-2; 9 positions match TRBD1. This CDR3 is 14 amino acids long. Germline values: CDR1 SGHTA, CDR2 FQGNSA. After removal of 6 bases from V and 8 bases from J, the junction contained 7 bases not matched to a gene. CDR3 nucleotide sequence: TGTGCCAGCAGGCCCGGGACAGGGAAAGGGGAGCTGTTTTTT. Translation: CASRPGTGKGELFF.

This clone has only a few counts. This CDR3 reads CASKGGGQVAKNIQYF. CDR3 nucleotides: TGTGCCAGCAAGGGAGGGGGACAGGTCGCCAAAAACATTCAGTACTTC. The chain couples TRBV7-9 to TRBJ2-4, with D perhaps matching TRBD1 (8 bases). Germline-derived CDR1 and CDR2 are SEHNR and FQNEAQ (reference sequence). Trimming cost V 7 bases and J 1 base, with 17 bases left between them. This CDR3 contains 16 residues.

The genes are TRBV5-4 and TRBJ2-1, with D tentatively TRBD2 (5 bases). The CDR3 totals 15 residues. V was cut by 0 bases and J by 7 bases, with 14 bases left in between. Germline CDR1 reads SGHNT; CDR2 reads YYREEE (reference sequence). The CDR3: CASSLELRAGNEQFF. The CDR3 DNA sequence: TGTGCCAGCAGCTTGGAACTGCGGGCTGGAAATGAGCAGTTCTTC.

V and J are TRBV29-1 and TRBJ1-2; D ambiguous. The CDR3 spans 12 residues. V lost 4 bases and J 1 base, leaving 7 bases between the germline ends. CDR1 is SQVTM and CDR2 is ANQGSEA in the germline V gene. This chain's CDR3 is CSVGYGNYGYTF. The DNA of the CDR3 is TGCAGCGTTGGATACGGTAACTATGGCTACACCTTC.

This clone was counted only a few times. Here the CDR3 reads CASSPSRGQGQPQHF. The CDR3 bases are TGTGCCAGCAGCCCCTCAAGGGGGCAAGGACAGCCCCAGCATTTT. The V and J genes are TRBV16 and TRBJ1-5; 7 bases map to TRBD1. The ends lost 4 bases at V and 7 bases at J; junction bases unmatched: 10. This CDR3 contains 15 residues. From germline, CDR1 is KGHSY and CDR2 FQNENV. The full variable domain, its missing parts supplied by reference TRBV16 and TRBJ1-5, is GEEVAQTPKHLVRGEGQKAKLYCAPIKGHSYVFWYQQVLKNEFKFLISFQNENVFDETGMPKERFSAKCLPNSPCSLEIQATKLEDSAVYFCASSPSRGQGQPQHFGDGTRLSIL.

On this clone: Other DNA sequences within the sample encode an identical CDR3. This chain links TRBV5-1 with TRBJ2-5; tentative D call: TRBD2 (6 bases). This CDR3 has 12 amino acids. Per germline, CDR1 SGHRS and CDR2 YFSETQ. Trimming took off 4 bases at V and 2 bases at J, with 6 bases between the two ends. The CDR3 is CASSLAQETQYF. CDR3 bases: TGCGCCAGCAGCCTAGCGCAAGAGACCCAGTACTTC. Together with reference TRBV5-1 and TRBJ2-5, the CDR3 gives the full variable domain: KAGVTQTPRYLIKTRGQQVTLSCSPISGHRSVSWYQQTPGQGLQFLFEYFSETQRNKGNFPGRFSGRQFSNSRSEMNVSTLELGDSALYLCASSLAQETQYFGPGTRLLVL.

The chain joins TRBV28 to TRBJ2-7; 12 bases are shared with TRBD1. CDR3 length: 16 residues. The J segment lost 3 bases and the V segment lost 1 base, leaving 4 bases of the junction unmatched. Germline V gene sequence: CDR1 MDHEN, CDR2 SYDVKM. For the CDR3, the DNA is TGTGCCAGCAGTTTATTGGGGACAGGGGGCCACTACGAGCAGTACTTC. The encoded protein is CASSLLGTGGHYEQYF. Variable domain in full (rest from reference TRBV28 and TRBJ2-7): DVKVTQSSRYLVKRTGEKVFLECVQDMDHENMFWYRQDPGLGLRLIYFSYDVKMKEKGDIPEGYSVSREKKERFSLILESASTNQTSMYLCASSLLGTGGHYEQYFGPGTRLTVT.